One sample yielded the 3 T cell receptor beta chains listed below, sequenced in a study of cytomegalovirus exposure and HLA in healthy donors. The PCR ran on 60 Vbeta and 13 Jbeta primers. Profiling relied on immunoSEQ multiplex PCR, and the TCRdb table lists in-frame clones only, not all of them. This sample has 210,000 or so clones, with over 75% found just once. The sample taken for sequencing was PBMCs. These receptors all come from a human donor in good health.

CDR3 bases: TGCAGCCAAATATCCGGGACAGGGCCAGATACGCAGTATTTT. It yields the protein CSQISGTGPDTQYF. The chain employs TRBV29-1 and TRBJ2-3, with TRBD1 matching over 9 bases. Germline V CDR1 and CDR2: SQVTM, ANQGSEA. Unmatched junction bases numbered 10, after V lost 8 bases and J lost 4 bases. The CDR3 has 14 amino acids.

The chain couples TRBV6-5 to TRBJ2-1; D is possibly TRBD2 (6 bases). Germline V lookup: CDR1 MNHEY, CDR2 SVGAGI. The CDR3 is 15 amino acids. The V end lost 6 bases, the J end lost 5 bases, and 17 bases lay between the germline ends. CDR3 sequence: CASSRGTRGHNEQFF. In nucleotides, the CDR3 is TGTGCCAGCAGCCGGGGGACGCGAGGACACAATGAGCAGTTCTTC.

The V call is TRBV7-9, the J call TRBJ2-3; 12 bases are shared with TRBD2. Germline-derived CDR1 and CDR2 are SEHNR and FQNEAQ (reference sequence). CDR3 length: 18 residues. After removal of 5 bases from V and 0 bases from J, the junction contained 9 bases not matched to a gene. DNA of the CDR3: TGTGCCAGCAGCGAACGCTTCGGGACTAGCGGGAGCACAGATACGCAGTATTTT. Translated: CASSERFGTSGSTDTQYF.